This T cell receptor beta chain was found in a study of blood T cell repertoires in COVID-19. Across the whole study: Sources were T cells, B-cell-depleted T cells, or PBMCs; the material itself was cDNA or gDNA.

Per the study methods: By means of reference gene primer amplification, nucleated cell counts were estimated. Sequencing used immunoSEQ multiplex PCR; TCRdb keeps in-frame clones, though not all of them. V, J and clone size reflect that table, while D and trimming were determined from the DNA. Seen here are 170,000 or so clones, roughly 86% observed once, and the top ten hold less than 0.7%. Material: peripheral blood. The clonotype comes from a man aged 60 to 75 with COVID-19, enrolled during active disease.

The CDR3 DNA is TGTGCCAGCAGCGACGCAGGGGGCATGGACACTGAAGCTTTCTTT. It encodes CASSDAGGMDTEAFF. The gene calls are TRBV9 and TRBJ1-1, with 8 bases that match TRBD1. V gave up 3 bases and J gave up 3 bases; unmatched junction bases: 7. From germline, CDR1 is SGDLS and CDR2 YYNGEE. This CDR3 is built from 15 residues. Complete variable domain (other parts from reference TRBV9 and TRBJ1-1): DSGVTQTPKHLITATGQRVTLRCSPRSGDLSVYWYQQSLDQGLQFLIQYYNGEERAKGNILERFSAQQFPDLHSELNLSSLELGDSALYFCASSDAGGMDTEAFFGQGTRLTVV.